These 24 T cell receptor beta chains were all obtained from the same sample, sequenced in a study of regulatory T cells in long-lasting Graves disease. Time point here: newly diagnosed GD, antithyroid drugs for less than 3 months. Preparation of the TCR library used RNA extracted from PBMCs. Arm-PCR of CDR3 regions and iRepertoire HTBI primers were the basis on which TCR beta libraries were built. TCRdb re-derived calls from the multiplex PCR reads in MiXCR, one entry per CDR3 protein. The data contain about 560,000 distinct CDR3 sequences, more than 15% of them singletons. The same specimen was also included in a second study, on T cells in Graves' hyperthyroidism and ophthalmopathy.

Specimen: peripheral blood mononuclear cells (PBMCs), collected at new diagnosis, from a patient treated with antithyroid drugs. These receptor sequences come from a man in his late teens or twenties with Graves disease.

The chain employs TRBV7-8 and TRBJ1-2, with D tentatively TRBD1 (5 bases). Trimming took 0 bases from V and 4 from J, leaving 9 bases between them. In germline, CDR1 is SGHVS, CDR2 FQNEAQ. CDR3 length: 14 amino acids. The chain's CDR3 is CASSLARGAYGYTF. DNA for the CDR3: TGTGCCAGCAGCTTAGCGCGAGGGGCCTATGGCTACACCTTC.

V usage is TRBV7-3 and J usage is TRBJ2-4; 13 bases line up with TRBD2. The CDR3 extends over 18 amino acids. J was trimmed by 0 bases and V by 5 bases; bases with no gene match: 7. Looked up from germline, CDR1 is SGHTA and CDR2 is FQGTGA. The chain's CDR3 is CASSLGTSGTIAKNIQYF. CDR3 nucleotide sequence: TGTGCCAGCAGCCTCGGGACTAGCGGGACGATAGCCAAAAACATTCAGTACTTC. Supplemented by reference TRBV7-3 and TRBJ2-4, the full variable domain reads GAGVSQTPSNKVTEKGKYVELRCDPISGHTALYWYRQSLGQGPEFLIYFQGTGAADDSGLPNDRFFAVRPEGSVSTLKIQRTERGDSAVYLCASSLGTSGTIAKNIQYFGAGTRLSVL.

This clonotype was detected ten times or more. The CDR3 region has the DNA TGTGCCAGCAGCAAGATTAGCGGGAAGAACACAGATACGCAGTATTTT. Translation gives CASSKISGKNTDTQYF. The chain employs TRBV7-3 and TRBJ2-3; 8 bases fit TRBD2. The germline gives CDR1 SGHTA, CDR2 FQGTGA. The CDR3 consists of 16 residues. V lost 5 bases and J lost 2; bases outside the gene matches: 9. Combining the CDR3 with reference TRBV7-3 and TRBJ2-3 gives the whole variable domain GAGVSQTPSNKVTEKGKYVELRCDPISGHTALYWYRQSLGQGPEFLIYFQGTGAADDSGLPNDRFFAVRPEGSVSTLKIQRTERGDSAVYLCASSKISGKNTDTQYFGPGTRLTVL.

This clonotype was picked up many times. This chain's CDR3 is CASSLKGEAFF. Here the CDR3 DNA reads TGCGCCAGCAGCTTGAAGGGTGAAGCTTTCTTT. The chain employs TRBV5-1 and TRBJ1-1; no reliable D call. Trimming stripped 1 base from V and 7 bases from J, with 5 bases between. Looked up from germline, CDR1 is SGHRS and CDR2 is YFSETQ. The CDR3 loop spans 11 amino acids.

This clonotype has a count of ten or more. The V and J genes are TRBV28 and TRBJ1-5; D is possibly TRBD1 (6 bases). Deletions cut 6 bases from V and 1 base from J, with 13 bases between. Germline V gene lookup returns CDR1 MDHEN and CDR2 SYDVKM. This CDR3 spans 15 amino acids. The CDR3 nucleotides are TGTGCCAGCAGCCCCTGGGGGGCGAGCAATCAGCCCCAGCATTTT. This codes for CASSPWGASNQPQHF.

This clonotype was observed a few times. The chain recombines TRBV28 with TRBJ2-4, with TRBD1 matching over 8 bases. With 5 bases clipped from V and 9 bases from J, the junction kept 6 bases outside the gene matches. CDR1 MDHEN and CDR2 SYDVKM come from the germline V gene. The CDR3 has 13 amino acids. CDR3 residues: CASSLGQGTIQYF. CDR3 in DNA: TGTGCCAGCAGTCTCGGACAGGGAACCATTCAGTACTTC.

The chain employs TRBV28 and TRBJ2-7; D may be TRBD2 (5 bases). The CDR3 spans 15 residues. The germline V gene has CDR1 MDHEN and CDR2 SYDVKM. The ends were cut back, 2 bases at V and 1 base at J, with 12 bases in the middle. The CDR3 here is CASSLKPGYSYEQYF. The CDR3, as DNA: TGTGCCAGCAGTTTAAAACCGGGATATTCCTACGAGCAGTACTTC.

This clonotype has a handful of counts. The chain couples TRBV20-1 to TRBJ2-1, with TRBD2 matching over 7 bases. V gave up 0 bases and J gave up 2 bases; unmatched junction bases: 10. In germline, CDR1 is DFQATT, CDR2 SNEGSKA (reference sequence). This CDR3 is 17 amino acids long. In DNA, the CDR3 is TGCAGTGCTAGAGATGGGGAGGCGGGAGTAGCCTACAATGAGCAGTTCTTC. Translating it yields CSARDGEAGVAYNEQFF.

This clonotype was seen repeatedly, ten times or more. J is TRBJ2-3 and V is TRBV12-3 or TRBV12-4; D possibly corresponds to TRBD2 (6 bases). V was shortened by 6 bases and J by 6 bases, with 19 bases between the two germline ends. The CDR3 has 15 residues. The CDR3 coding sequence is TGTGCCAGCAGCCCTAGTAGCGGATGGGCGGATACGCAGTATTTT. Translation gives CASSPSSGWADTQYF.

This clonotype was counted many times. The chain is built from TRBV3-1 and TRBJ2-1; tentatively, D is TRBD2 (6 bases). This CDR3 spans 15 amino acids. Germline values: CDR1 LGHDT, CDR2 YNNKEL (reference sequence). Trimming removed 4 bases at V and 3 bases at J, with 13 bases between. The CDR3: CASSPAGPNYNEQFF. CDR3 nucleotides: TGTGCCAGCAGCCCCGCGGGACCAAACTACAATGAGCAGTTCTTC.

This clonotype was counted a few times. The chain has TRBV6-1 and TRBJ1-3, with TRBD1 matching over 7 bases. The CDR3 loop spans 16 amino acids. With 6 bases clipped from V and 5 bases from J, the junction kept 13 bases outside the gene matches. Per germline, CDR1 MNHNS and CDR2 SASEGT. In DNA, the CDR3 is TGTGCCAGCAGGGAGGGGGCCGGAACGACCAGAAACACCATATATTTT. It is translated as CASREGAGTTRNTIYF.

This clonotype was detected ten times or more. The chain combines TRBV12-3 or TRBV12-4 with TRBJ2-3; D gene ambiguous. Trimming stripped 7 bases from V and 4 bases from J, with 18 bases between. The CDR3 sequence is 15 residues long. The CDR3 DNA reads as TGTGCCAGCAAAAATTCACCTCCAGGCTCAGATACGCAGTATTTT. This sequence encodes CASKNSPPGSDTQYF.

The chain carries TRBV20-1 and TRBJ2-5; TRBD1 matches at 8 bases. The CDR3 is 14 residues long. V lost 6 bases, J lost 5 bases, and 11 bases stayed unmatched. The V gene's germline CDR1 is DFQATT and CDR2 SNEGSKA (reference sequence). The CDR3 coding sequence is TGCAGTGCACGGAACAGGGGGTACGGGGAGACCCAGTACTTC. This sequence encodes CSARNRGYGETQYF.

This clonotype was detected a few times. The chain recombines TRBV6-5 with TRBJ2-1, with a tentative D call TRBD1 (5 bases). CDR1 and CDR2 from the germline V gene are MNHEY and SVGAGI. This CDR3 has 15 amino acids. The ends were cut back, 1 base at V and 6 bases at J, with 13 bases in the middle. CDR3 protein: CASSYWLGAGNEQFF. The CDR3 coding sequence is TGTGCCAGCAGTTACTGGCTAGGGGCCGGCAATGAGCAGTTCTTC.

The chain couples TRBV12-5 to TRBJ1-3; D unclear. The CDR3 is 15 amino acids. Germline V lookup: CDR1 LGHNT, CDR2 FRNRAP. Trimming removed 2 bases from V and 4 bases from J, with 12 bases in between. The CDR3, as DNA: TGTGCTAGTGGTTTGCATGGGAAGCCCGGAAACACCATATATTTT. It is translated as CASGLHGKPGNTIYF.

The table lists this clonotype with a few counts. This chain uses TRBV19 with TRBJ2-1, with 13 bases aligning to TRBD2. In germline, CDR1 is LNHDA, CDR2 SQIVND (reference sequence). The CDR3 sequence is 19 residues long. Trimming took 3 bases from V and 0 from J; bases not matched to a gene: 8. The chain's CDR3 is CASSIVGLAGRSSYNEQFF. CDR3 in DNA: TGTGCCAGTAGTATTGTGGGACTAGCGGGGAGAAGCTCCTACAATGAGCAGTTCTTC. The full variable domain, rest sourced from reference TRBV19 and TRBJ2-1, is DGGITQSPKYLFRKEGQNVTLSCEQNLNHDAMYWYRQDPGQGLRLIYYSQIVNDFQKGDIAEGYSVSREKKESFPLTVTSAQKNPTAFYLCASSIVGLAGRSSYNEQFFGPGTRLTVL.

This clonotype showed up many times. The genes are TRBV11-2 and TRBJ2-1, with 14 bases fitting TRBD2. This CDR3 region has 16 residues. Germline CDR1 and CDR2: SGHAT and FQNNGV. Germline trimming cut 0 bases from V and 12 bases from J; bases unmatched to any gene: 7. CDR3 in DNA: TGTGCCAGCAGCTTAGATCGACTAGCGGGAGGGCCGGGGCAGTTCTTC. It yields the protein CASSLDRLAGGPGQFF. The full variable domain, completed using reference TRBV11-2 and TRBJ2-1, is EAGVAQSPRYKIIEKRQSVAFWCNPISGHATLYWYQQILGQGPKLLIQFQNNGVVDDSQLPKDRFSAERLKGVDSTLKIQPAKLEDSAVYLCASSLDRLAGGPGQFFGPGTRLTVL.

The chain carries TRBV5-1 and TRBJ2-7; 9 bases align to TRBD1. J was trimmed by 7 bases and V by 4 bases; bases with no gene match: 12. Germline CDR1 SGHRS, CDR2 YFSETQ. The length of the CDR3 is 15 residues. CDR3 in amino acids: CASSHDRGRLREQYF. The DNA of the CDR3 is TGCGCCAGCAGCCACGACAGGGGGAGATTAAGGGAGCAGTACTTC.

Concerning this clonotype: This may come from a read error, since a much larger clone is one base off. The chain uses TRBV29-1 and TRBJ2-1, with 8 bases that match TRBD2. The last part of the DNA fits TRBJ2-5 better; the J call may be wrong. CDR3 length equals 16 residues. The germline CDR1 and CDR2 sequences are SQVTM and ANQGSEA. The CDR3 DNA is TGCAGCGTTGATGGATACCGGCTAGCGGGCTGGGGGACCCAGTACTTC. It specifies CSVDGYRLAGWGTQYF.

This chain uses TRBV29-1 with TRBJ1-2, with D hard to call. This CDR3 region has 13 residues. The V end was cut by 0 bases, the J end by 7 bases, with 12 bases between. Per germline, CDR1 SQVTM and CDR2 ANQGSEA. CDR3 loop: CSVEDSTRAGYTF. The CDR3 DNA reads TGCAGCGTTGAAGATAGTACGAGGGCTGGCTACACCTTC.

This clonotype was recorded many times. The chain links TRBV20-1 to TRBJ2-7; 8 bases map to TRBD2. The germline V gene has CDR1 DFQATT and CDR2 SNEGSKA (reference sequence). The V and J ends lost 5 bases and 2 bases, in that order; junction bases with no gene match: 5. The CDR3 totals 13 residues. CDR3 DNA: TGCAGTGCTTCACCGGGACTAGCCTACGAGCAGTACTTC. It encodes CSASPGLAYEQYF.

The CDR3 nucleotides read TGTGCCTGGAGGGGACTAGCGGGAGACAATGAGCAGTTCTTC. Translating it yields CAWRGLAGDNEQFF. The chain combines TRBV30 with TRBJ2-1; TRBD2 agrees at 14 bases. The CDR3 contains 14 residues. The junction had 0 bases not matched to a gene; V was cut back by 3 bases and J by 5 bases. Germline V gives CDR1 GTSNPN, CDR2 SVGIG (reference sequence).

This chain links TRBV7-3 with TRBJ2-1; no reliable D call. The DNA end lines up better with TRBJ2-5; the J call may be wrong. There are 14 residues in the CDR3. Germline CDR1 reads SGHTA; CDR2 reads FQGTGA. CDR3 in amino acids: CASSLDPSGGTQYF. The CDR3 DNA is TGTGCCAGCAGCTTAGACCCCTCGGGCGGGACCCAGTACTTC.

This clonotype was seen a few times. V usage is TRBV18 and J usage is TRBJ1-2; the D is unclear. Germline values: CDR1 KGHSH, CDR2 LQKENI. The CDR3 sequence is 14 residues long. V was pared by 2 bases and J by 6 bases, with 13 bases between. The CDR3 nucleotides are TGTGCCAGCTCACCAAAGGGCAGGATCAATGGCTACACCTTC. Residues: CASSPKGRINGYTF.